A single sample is the source of the 17 T cell receptor beta chains below, sequenced in a study of identifying expanded T cells in peripheral blood. Clones were sequenced by immunoSEQ multiplex PCR, and TCRdb holds only the in-frame ones, with some missing. The sample has about 94,000 clones; 70% to 90% are singletons. The specimen sequenced was blood. The receptors originated from a person aged 18-70 years in good health.

This rearrangement joins TRBV9 to TRBJ2-5; D remains unclear. V was shortened by 2 bases and J by 1 base, with 12 bases between the two germline ends. CDR3 length: 15 residues. The germline V gene encodes CDR1 SGDLS and CDR2 YYNGEE. The CDR3 loop is CASSVSPTRQETQYF. CDR3 sequence (DNA): TGTGCCAGCAGCGTCTCACCGACACGCCAAGAGACCCAGTACTTC.

This chain connects TRBV6-5 to TRBJ2-1, with 8 bases that match TRBD1. The CDR3 totals 14 residues. After removal of 6 bases from V and 5 bases from J, the junction contained 6 bases not matched to a gene. CDR1 is MNHEY, CDR2 SVGAGI, per germline. CDR3 nucleotides: TGTGCCAGCAGAAGGACAGGGAGGAACAATGAGCAGTTCTTC. Translated: CASRRTGRNNEQFF.

The chain has TRBV6-5 and TRBJ1-2, with a possible D match to TRBD1 (5 bases). The CDR3 consists of 15 residues. The germline V gene has CDR1 MNHEY and CDR2 SVGAGI. V gave up 2 bases and J gave up 4 bases, with 14 bases separating them. CDR3 sequence: CASSYRDQIPYGYTF. In nucleotides, the CDR3 is TGTGCCAGCAGTTACAGGGACCAGATCCCCTATGGCTACACCTTC.

The rearrangement joins TRBV27 to TRBJ2-2, with 14 positions matching TRBD2. The CDR3 is 18 residues long. V lost 5 bases, J lost 3 bases, and 8 bases stayed unmatched. Germline V lookup: CDR1 MNHEY, CDR2 SMNVEV (reference sequence). The CDR3 nucleotides are TGTGCCAGCAGTCGGACTAGCGGGGGGAAAGTTTACACCGGGGAGCTGTTTTTT. Translation: CASSRTSGGKVYTGELFF.

This clone is a singleton in its sample. This chain connects TRBV4-1 to TRBJ2-5; the D gene could be TRBD1 or TRBD2 (5 bases each). Germline V gives CDR1 MGHRA, CDR2 YSYEKL. V dropped 1 base and J dropped 3 bases, with 9 bases sitting between them. The CDR3 sequence is 14 residues long. The CDR3 reads CASSQGTLEETQYF. CDR3 nucleotide sequence: TGCGCCAGCAGCCAAGGGACACTAGAAGAGACCCAGTACTTC.

The rearrangement links TRBV7-7 to TRBJ2-1, with 8 nucleotides matching TRBD1. CDR1 SSHAT and CDR2 FNYEAQ come from the germline V gene (reference sequence). The CDR3 covers 15 residues. The junction had 2 bases not matched to a gene; V was cut back by 0 bases and J by 4 bases. CDR3 coding DNA: TGTGCCAGCAGCTTAGCGCAGGGGGCTTACAATGAGCAGTTCTTC. Protein: CASSLAQGAYNEQFF.

There are a few counts of this clone. This chain joins TRBV13 and TRBJ1-6; tentatively, D is TRBD1 (6 bases). The CDR3 covers 16 residues. Trimming took off 4 bases at V and 0 bases at J, with 10 bases between the two ends. Germline CDR1 and CDR2: PRHDT and FYEKMQ (reference sequence). This CDR3 is CASSWGASSYNSPLHF. In DNA form, the CDR3 reads TGTGCCAGCAGCTGGGGGGCAAGCTCCTATAATTCACCCCTCCACTTT.

This chain links TRBV5-1 with TRBJ2-7; weak D call: TRBD1 (5 bases). Germline CDR1 is SGHRS and CDR2 is YFSETQ. The V and J ends lost 4 bases and 0 bases respectively, with 17 bases between them. The CDR3 totals 16 residues. The CDR3: CASSPPQGLSSYEQYF. CDR3 nucleotide sequence: TGCGCCAGCAGCCCCCCTCAGGGTTTGTCCTCCTACGAGCAGTACTTC.

This clone showed up just a few times. This chain connects TRBV18 to TRBJ1-2; perhaps TRBD1 as D (5 bases). The germline V gene encodes CDR1 KGHSH and CDR2 LQKENI. This CDR3 region has 13 residues. V was cut by 3 bases and J by 4 bases, with 9 bases left in between. CDR3 nucleotide sequence: TGTGCCAGCTCACCTACAGGACTCTATGGCTACACCTTC. It codes for CASSPTGLYGYTF.

The chain couples TRBV6-5 to TRBJ2-7; 9 bases align to TRBD1. This CDR3 contains 10 residues. Per the germline V gene, CDR1 is MNHEY and CDR2 is SVGAGI. Trimming took 8 bases from V and 7 from J; bases not matched to a gene: 0. The CDR3: CASDRGEQYF. The CDR3 nucleotides read TGTGCCAGCGACAGGGGGGAGCAGTACTTC.

The chain uses TRBV5-5 and TRBJ1-5; the D gene is possibly TRBD1 (6 bases). V gave up 0 bases and J gave up 4 bases, with 14 bases separating them. The germline V gene has CDR1 SGHKS and CDR2 YYEKEE (reference sequence). The CDR3 runs to 16 residues. Here the CDR3 DNA reads TGTGCCAGCAGCTTGGAGGGGGGCCTGGGGAATCAGCCCCAGCATTTT. This gives the protein CASSLEGGLGNQPQHF.

The chain combines TRBV7-3 with TRBJ2-1; unclear D gene. CDR1 SGHTA and CDR2 FQGTGA come from the germline V gene. This CDR3 comprises 15 residues. Trimming left V 6 bases short and J 2 bases short, with 14 bases between. CDR3 in amino acids: CASSTGVSTYNEQFF. CDR3 sequence (DNA): TGTGCCAGCAGTACTGGTGTCAGTACCTACAATGAGCAGTTCTTC.

The chain carries TRBV29-1 and TRBJ1-1; no definite D call. The germline CDR1 and CDR2 sequences are SQVTM and ANQGSEA. V was trimmed by 4 bases and J by 11 bases, leaving 11 bases between them. The CDR3 loop spans 10 amino acids. DNA of the CDR3: TGCAGCGTTGCCCACAGCGGGGCTTTCTTT. It specifies CSVAHSGAFF.

This chain links TRBV6-1 with TRBJ2-7; D perhaps matches TRBD2 (5 bases). Between the trimmed V and J ends, which lost 7 bases and 4 bases, there was a span of 11 bases. The CDR3 sequence is 12 residues long. CDR1 is MNHNS and CDR2 is SASEGT in the germline V gene. CDR3 coding DNA: TGTGCCAGCACGGGTAGCGAGTACGAGCAGTACTTC. Protein: CASTGSEYEQYF.

This clone showed up just a few times. The CDR3 DNA reads TGTGCCAGCAGTTATGGAGGACAGGGGGGCTACGAGCAGTACTTC. This encodes CASSYGGQGGYEQYF. This chain joins TRBV6-6 and TRBJ2-7; the match to TRBD1 covers 10 bases. The J segment lost 3 bases and the V segment lost 3 bases, leaving 5 bases of the junction unmatched. There are 15 residues in the CDR3. Looked up from germline, CDR1 is MNHNY and CDR2 is SVGAGI (reference sequence).

V gene TRBV5-1 combines with J gene TRBJ2-7; TRBD2 matches 8 bases. The CDR3 extends over 15 amino acids. The trim removed 1 base at V and 0 bases at J, leaving 3 bases unmatched. CDR1 and CDR2 (germline): SGHRS, YFSETQ. The DNA for the CDR3 is TGCGCCAGCAGCTTGACCGGGACTAGCTCCTACGAGCAGTACTTC. Translation: CASSLTGTSSYEQYF.

This clone appeared once. Here the CDR3 reads CASSEAGTRGTGELFF. CDR3 bases: TGTGCCAGCAGTGAAGCCGGGACTAGAGGTACCGGGGAGCTGTTTTTT. V gene TRBV2 combines with J gene TRBJ2-2, with 8 bases that match TRBD2. The CDR3 loop spans 16 amino acids. CDR1 is SNHLY, CDR2 FYNNEI, per germline. The junction had 5 bases not matched to a gene; V was cut back by 0 bases and J by 5 bases.